The 12 T cell receptor beta chains reported below all come from one sample, sequenced in a study of T cells of healthy individuals. TCRdb processed the 5' RACE reads anew with MiXCR; each CDR3 protein has one entry. This table holds about 96,000 distinct CDR3 sequences, under 20% found once. The receptor set was obtained from a human donor in good health.

The genes are TRBV11-2 and TRBJ1-6; TRBD1 might be the D (6 bases). From germline, CDR1 is SGHAT and CDR2 FQNNGV. This CDR3 region has 15 residues. The V and J ends lost 5 bases and 7 bases respectively, with 15 bases between them. The DNA for the CDR3 is TGTGCCAGCAGCCAACAGGGTCAAGGAAATTCACCCCTCCACTTT. Translation gives CASSQQGQGNSPLHF.

This clonotype was recorded many times. The DNA for the CDR3 is TGCAGTGCTAGCCGGACAGGGGAAGATGGCTACACCTTC. Its translation is CSASRTGEDGYTF. The chain couples TRBV20-1 to TRBJ1-2; 9 bases map to TRBD1. The CDR3 is 13 residues long. Unmatched junction bases numbered 5, after V lost 3 bases and J lost 6 bases. CDR1 is DFQATT, CDR2 SNEGSKA, per germline (reference sequence).

This clonotype came up a few times. The CDR3: CASSRRLARTSNEQFF. CDR3 DNA: TGTGCCAGCAGCCGACGGCTAGCGAGGACGAGCAATGAGCAGTTCTTC. V and J are TRBV5-6 and TRBJ2-1; maybe TRBD2 (6 bases). The germline V gene encodes CDR1 SGHDT and CDR2 YYEEEE. The CDR3 runs to 16 residues. The germline V and J ends were trimmed by 4 bases and 6 bases, with 20 bases remaining between them.

J is TRBJ2-7 and V is TRBV7-9; 9 nucleotides match TRBD1. The junction had 9 bases not matched to a gene; V was cut back by 5 bases and J by 4 bases. The length of the CDR3 is 15 residues. Germline lookup yields CDR1 SEHNR and CDR2 FQNEAQ (reference sequence). The CDR3 region is CASSSTGQGLYEQYF. CDR3 bases: TGTGCCAGCAGCAGCACGGGACAGGGACTTTACGAGCAGTACTTC.

With regard to this clonotype: A much larger clone differs from this one at a single base, so this may be a read error. DNA of the CDR3: TGTGCCAGCAAGGGGTTAGTGGGAACCAATGAGCAGTTCTTC. This codes for CASKGLVGTNEQFF. This rearrangement joins TRBV21-1 to TRBJ2-1; the table calls TRBD2, which could not be checked here. TRBV21-1 is a pseudogene segment. This CDR3 spans 14 amino acids.

This clonotype occurred many times. The chain carries TRBV20-1 and TRBJ2-1; TRBD2 aligns across 7 bases. The CDR3 has 21 amino acids. Losses at the gene ends were 1 base for V and 7 bases for J; bases not matched to a gene: 28. Per germline, CDR1 DFQATT and CDR2 SNEGSKA (reference sequence). CDR3 residues: CSARVVWDGRGSPLETNEQFF. Written as DNA, the CDR3 is TGCAGTGCTAGAGTCGTATGGGATGGGCGCGGGAGCCCCCTAGAAACGAATGAGCAGTTCTTC.

The V call is TRBV6-2 or TRBV6-3, the J call TRBJ2-5; possible D gene TRBD2, 5 bases. V lost 3 bases and J 1 base, leaving 12 bases between the germline ends. The germline V gene encodes CDR1 MNHEY and CDR2 SVGEGT. This CDR3 is built from 15 residues. CDR3 sequence reads: CASSYGLLIQETQYF. The CDR3 coding sequence is TGTGCCAGCAGTTATGGACTCCTGATCCAAGAGACCCAGTACTTC.

This clonotype was seen more than once but under ten times. The chain is built from TRBV7-9 and TRBJ1-1; a weak D match, TRBD1 (6 bases). Germline V gives CDR1 SEHNR, CDR2 FQNEAQ (reference sequence). There are 11 residues in the CDR3. V shed 6 bases and J shed 8 bases, with 10 bases lying between them. The CDR3 reads CASRHDREAFF. The CDR3 region has the DNA TGTGCCAGCAGACACGACAGGGAAGCTTTCTTT.

J is TRBJ1-2 and V is TRBV20-1, with unresolved D. CDR1 DFQATT and CDR2 SNEGSKA come from the germline V gene (reference sequence). Trimming took off 3 bases at V and 0 bases at J, with 20 bases between the two ends. This CDR3 has 17 residues. CDR3 sequence: CSASHTLTLDSNYGYTF. The CDR3 region has the DNA TGCAGTGCTAGTCACACCTTGACACTCGACTCTAACTATGGCTACACCTTC.

The rearrangement joins TRBV15 to TRBJ1-2, with TRBD1 matching 8 bases. CDR1 and CDR2 (germline): LNHNV, YYDKDF (reference sequence). Trimming took 3 bases from V and 4 from J; bases not matched to a gene: 10. The CDR3 totals 16 residues. DNA of the CDR3: TGTGCCACCAGCAGGTCCAGACAGGGGTTAAGCTATGGCTACACCTTC. It encodes CATSRSRQGLSYGYTF.

This clonotype was recorded a few times. The chain is built from TRBV12-3 or TRBV12-4 and TRBJ2-5; the match to TRBD1 covers 12 bases. Trimming removed 6 bases from V and 7 bases from J; junction bases left unmatched: 9. CDR3 length: 15 amino acids. The CDR3 here is CASRAGTGGFGTQYF. The CDR3 nucleotides read TGTGCCAGCAGGGCCGGGACAGGGGGCTTTGGGACCCAGTACTTC.

The rearrangement uses TRBV6-2 or TRBV6-3 and TRBJ2-4, with 7 bases lining up with TRBD1. J lost 3 bases, V lost 5 bases, and 13 bases had no gene match. The germline gives CDR1 MNHEY, CDR2 SVGEGT. The CDR3 length is 17 residues. The CDR3, as DNA: TGTGCCAGCAGTCCCGGCCGCCTCCGGGACAGCAAAAACATTCAGTACTTC. This translates into CASSPGRLRDSKNIQYF.